This T cell receptor (beta chain) is drawn from a study of cytotoxic CD8 clonotypes in ibrutinib-treated CLL. TCRdb keeps only in-frame clones here, not all; method: immunoSEQ multiplex PCR. The data hold about 49,000 clones, with about half observed a single time. Germline loops: CDR1 SGHAT, CDR2 FQNNGV. The CDR3 extends over 13 amino acids. V was trimmed by 2 bases and J by 1 base, leaving 5 bases between them. The chain has TRBV11-2 and TRBJ2-5; no clear D. The source is a human donor with chronic lymphocytic leukemia. This specimen consisted of PBMCs, obtained after 12 months of ibrutinib treatment. As DNA, the CDR3 is TGTGCCAGCAGCTTAAGCTTCCAAGAGACCCAGTACTTC. Encoded protein: CASSLSFQETQYF. Together with reference TRBV11-2 and TRBJ2-5, the CDR3 gives the full variable domain: EAGVAQSPRYKIIEKRQSVAFWCNPISGHATLYWYQQILGQGPKLLIQFQNNGVVDDSQLPKDRFSAERLKGVDSTLKIQPAKLEDSAVYLCASSLSFQETQYFGPGTRLLVL.